A single sample is the source of the 14 T cell receptor beta chains below, sequenced in a study of human T cells and chemical hapten exposure (dated by TCRdb to the early 2020s). Taken with the paper, the label for time point translates to: patch test 1, 2 weeks after DPC sensitization. The sample's treatment or condition label, in plain terms: therapeutic diphenylcyclopropenone sensitization with weekly scalp DPC. Preparation of the library involved RACE. Sequencer: NextSeq 500. TCRdb reprocessing: public reads trimmed at Q25 with fastp, clones called with MiXCR, in-frame beta chains kept. Entries that share a CDR3 protein sequence are merged under the most common genes and DNA. The sample includes roughly 360,000 distinct CDR3 sequences, with around 5% observed a single time. The top ten constitute under 2.5% of the sample. The specimen was whole blood, collected in connection with sensitization to the hapten diphenylcyclopropenone (DPC). Receptors originate from a woman in her 50s with alopecia areata. Some clones in this sample may be carry-over from other donors' samples.

In this sample, this clonotype turned up many times. The chain recombines TRBV7-9 with TRBJ1-3; D ambiguous. V lost 3 bases to trimming and J lost 2 bases, with 11 bases between them. CDR1 SEHNR and CDR2 FQNEAQ come from the germline V gene (reference sequence). This CDR3 is built from 15 residues. CDR3 sequence reads: CASSFGPQAGNTIYF. The CDR3, as DNA: TGTGCCAGCAGCTTTGGACCCCAGGCTGGAAACACCATATATTTT.

This clonotype has just a few counts. The gene calls are TRBV14 and TRBJ1-1; D not resolved. The CDR3 contains 13 residues. V gave up 0 bases and J gave up 0 bases, with 2 bases separating them. Germline loops: CDR1 SGHDN, CDR2 FVKESK. CDR3 residues: CASSQELNTEAFF. CDR3 DNA: TGTGCCAGCAGCCAAGAGTTGAACACTGAAGCTTTCTTT.

This clonotype was picked up a small number of times. The chain recombines TRBV5-1 with TRBJ2-5, with 9 bases matching TRBD1. Germline CDR1 is SGHRS and CDR2 is YFSETQ. After removal of 0 bases from V and 5 bases from J, the junction contained 11 bases not matched to a gene. The CDR3 is made up of 17 amino acids. CDR3 region: CASSLGETGGLRETQYF. The CDR3 DNA sequence: TGCGCCAGCAGCTTGGGTGAGACAGGGGGGCTTCGGGAGACCCAGTACTTC.

This clonotype turned up a few times. The chain uses TRBV15 and TRBJ1-6; 9 bases map to TRBD1. The trim removed 1 base at V and 8 bases at J, leaving 3 bases unmatched. The germline V gene has CDR1 LNHNV and CDR2 YYDKDF (reference sequence). This CDR3 comprises 15 residues. In nucleotides, the CDR3 is TGTGCCACCAGCAGAGTACAGGGGGCCTATTCACCCCTCCACTTT. This encodes CATSRVQGAYSPLHF. Variable domain in full (rest from reference TRBV15 and TRBJ1-6): DAMVIQNPRYQVTQFGKPVTLSCSQTLNHNVMYWYQQKSSQAPKLLFHYYDKDFNNEADTPDNFQSRRPNTSFCFLDIRSPGLGDTAMYLCATSRVQGAYSPLHFGNGTRLTVT.

The genes are TRBV28 and TRBJ2-4, with no clear D. V was shortened by 7 bases and J by 0 bases, with 10 bases between the two germline ends. The CDR3 totals 14 residues. Germline CDR1 reads MDHEN; CDR2 reads SYDVKM. The CDR3 coding sequence is TGTGCCAGCACCTCTCTCACAGCCAAAAACATTCAGTACTTC. Translating it yields CASTSLTAKNIQYF.

The CDR3 loop is CASRDPSEDTQYF. CDR3 nucleotides: TGTGCCAGCAGGGATCCCTCCGAAGATACGCAGTATTTT. The genes are TRBV9 and TRBJ2-3; no definite D call. V lost 5 bases and J lost 5, with 12 bases in between. The CDR3 length is 13 residues. The V gene's germline CDR1 is SGDLS and CDR2 YYNGEE.

The chain carries TRBV5-6 and TRBJ2-2, with 13 bases matching TRBD2. The CDR3 is made up of 17 amino acids. V gave up 3 bases and J gave up 4 bases; unmatched junction bases: 6. From germline, CDR1 is SGHDT and CDR2 YYEEEE. The DNA for the CDR3 is TGTGCCAGCAGCTCGGGACTAGCGGGAAAGGGCACCGGGGAGCTGTTTTTT. The encoded protein is CASSSGLAGKGTGELFF.

The chain joins TRBV7-9 to TRBJ2-3, with 14 bases lining up with TRBD2. CDR3 length: 18 amino acids. Trimming at V came to 4 bases and at J to 0 bases, leaving 6 bases not matched to a gene. Germline lookup yields CDR1 SEHNR and CDR2 FQNEAQ (reference sequence). The CDR3 DNA sequence: TGTGCCAGCAGCTGGGGACTAGCGGGGGCCTTGAGCACAGATACGCAGTATTTT. Translated: CASSWGLAGALSTDTQYF.

J is TRBJ2-3 and V is TRBV7-9; TRBD2 matches 9 bases. The length of the CDR3 is 16 residues. The germline V gene encodes CDR1 SEHNR and CDR2 FQNEAQ (reference sequence). Germline trimming cut 6 bases from V and 0 bases from J; bases unmatched to any gene: 7. CDR3 amino acids: CASRPPSGESTDTQYF. DNA of the CDR3: TGTGCCAGCAGGCCCCCTAGCGGGGAGAGCACAGATACGCAGTATTTT.

This clonotype was counted many times. This chain links TRBV13 with TRBJ2-7; D is possibly TRBD1 or TRBD2 (6 bases each). Germline V gene lookup returns CDR1 PRHDT and CDR2 FYEKMQ (reference sequence). The CDR3 has 15 residues. V shed 4 bases and J shed 2 bases, with 15 bases lying between them. The CDR3 region has the DNA TGTGCCAGCAGCTCAGACCGAGGGGGGCCCTACGAGCAGTACTTC. It translates to CASSSDRGGPYEQYF.

The CDR3 DNA reads TGTGCCAGCAGCTTTGAGGGGACAGGGGGTTTAAAGACCCAGTACTTC. The encoded protein is CASSFEGTGGLKTQYF. The chain joins TRBV11-2 to TRBJ2-5, with 11 bases aligning to TRBD1. The CDR3 consists of 16 residues. Germline assignment: CDR1 SGHAT and CDR2 FQNNGV. The V and J ends lost 3 bases and 6 bases, in that order; junction bases with no gene match: 9.

This clonotype was detected a few times. This rearrangement joins TRBV30 to TRBJ1-3; D gene uncertain. The CDR3 is made up of 16 amino acids. V lost 1 base to trimming and J lost 2 bases, with 15 bases between them. In germline, CDR1 is GTSNPN, CDR2 SVGIG (reference sequence). CDR3 residues: CAWSGTEESPGNTIYF. In nucleotides, the CDR3 is TGTGCCTGGAGTGGGACTGAGGAATCGCCTGGAAACACCATATATTTT.

This clonotype was detected many times. The rearrangement uses TRBV7-6 and TRBJ1-3; D possibly corresponds to TRBD1 (5 bases). V dropped 4 bases and J dropped 0 bases, with 19 bases sitting between them. The CDR3 sequence is 18 residues long. Germline V gene data show CDR1 as SGHVS and CDR2 as FNYEAQ. DNA for the CDR3: TGTGCCAGCAGCTCCTACAGGTCGGGCAGAGGCTCTGGAAACACCATATATTTT. Its translation is CASSSYRSGRGSGNTIYF.

The chain employs TRBV20-1 and TRBJ2-3; D call uncertain. Germline loops: CDR1 DFQATT, CDR2 SNEGSKA (reference sequence). There are 15 residues in the CDR3. Trimming cost V 3 bases and J 2 bases, with 15 bases left between them. DNA for the CDR3: TGCAGTGCTAGCTTCGACGGCCACAACACAGATACGCAGTATTTT. Translated, it gives CSASFDGHNTDTQYF.